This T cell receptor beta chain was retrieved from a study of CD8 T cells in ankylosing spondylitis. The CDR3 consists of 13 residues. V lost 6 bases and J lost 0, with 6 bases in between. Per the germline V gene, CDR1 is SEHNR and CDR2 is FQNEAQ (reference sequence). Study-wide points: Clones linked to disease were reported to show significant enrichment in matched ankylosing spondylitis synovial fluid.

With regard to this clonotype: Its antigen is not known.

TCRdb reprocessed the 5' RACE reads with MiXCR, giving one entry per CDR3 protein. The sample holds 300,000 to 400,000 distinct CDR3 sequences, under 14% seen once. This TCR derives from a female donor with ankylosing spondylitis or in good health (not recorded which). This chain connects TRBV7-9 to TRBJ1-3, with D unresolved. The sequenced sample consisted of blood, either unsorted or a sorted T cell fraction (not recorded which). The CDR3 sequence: CASREFSGNTIYF. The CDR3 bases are TGTGCCAGCAGGGAATTCTCTGGAAACACCATATATTTT. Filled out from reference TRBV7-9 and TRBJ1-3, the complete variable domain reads DTGVSQNPRHKITKRGQNVTFRCDPISEHNRLYWYRQTLGQGPEFLTYFQNEAQLEKSRLLSDRFSAERPKGSFSTLEIQRTEQGDSAMYLCASREFSGNTIYFGEGSWLTVV.